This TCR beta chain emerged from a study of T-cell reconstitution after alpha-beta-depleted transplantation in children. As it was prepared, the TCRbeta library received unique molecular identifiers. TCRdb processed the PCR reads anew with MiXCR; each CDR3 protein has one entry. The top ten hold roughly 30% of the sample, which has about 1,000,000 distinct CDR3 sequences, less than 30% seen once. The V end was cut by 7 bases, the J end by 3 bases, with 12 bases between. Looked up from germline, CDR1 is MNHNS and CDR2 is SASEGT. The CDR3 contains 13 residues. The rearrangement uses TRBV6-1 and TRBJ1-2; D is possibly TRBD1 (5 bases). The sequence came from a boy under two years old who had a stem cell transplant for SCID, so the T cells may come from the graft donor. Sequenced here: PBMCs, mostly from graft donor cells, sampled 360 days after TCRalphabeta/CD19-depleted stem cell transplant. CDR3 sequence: CASTRGLDYGYTF. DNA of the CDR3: TGTGCCAGCACCCGGGGACTGGACTATGGCTACACCTTC.